The 27 T cell receptor beta chains presented below share a single source sample, sequenced in a study of CD8 T cells in ankylosing spondylitis. Each CDR3 protein gets one entry after TCRdb re-called the 5' RACE reads with MiXCR. Altogether some 840,000 distinct CDR3 sequences are present, about an eighth being singletons, with the ten largest covering just over 0.5%. Whole-study results and caveats: There was a TCR beta motif, made of fewer than 10 highly homologous variants, that appeared characteristic of ankylosing spondylitis blood.

For these receptors, no antigen is known. The sequenced sample was blood, either unsorted or a sorted T cell fraction (not recorded which). The source of these receptors is a male donor with ankylosing spondylitis.

This clonotype has only a few counts. This chain joins TRBV7-2 and TRBJ1-1, with TRBD1 as a possible D gene (5 bases). V lost 2 bases and J 5 bases, leaving 15 bases between the germline ends. There are 15 residues in the CDR3. The germline CDR1 and CDR2 sequences are SGHTA and FQGNSA. As DNA, the CDR3 is TGTGCCAGCAGCTTACAACCCGAAGGGGAGACTGAAGCTTTCTTT. Translated: CASSLQPEGETEAFF.

At least ten counts were recorded for this clonotype. This sequence joins TRBV20-1 and TRBJ2-5; perhaps TRBD2 as D (5 bases). The germline CDR1 and CDR2 sequences are DFQATT and SNEGSKA (reference sequence). The V end was cut by 2 bases, the J end by 7 bases, with 11 bases between. This CDR3 comprises 12 residues. CDR3 nucleotides: TGCAGTGCTAGAAAGCCTGCGGGGACCCAGTACTTC. Its protein is CSARKPAGTQYF.

V and J are TRBV20-1 and TRBJ2-1, with TRBD2 matching over 9 bases. The CDR3 covers 17 residues. The V gene's germline CDR1 is DFQATT and CDR2 SNEGSKA (reference sequence). Trimming at V came to 7 bases and at J to 8 bases, leaving 21 bases not matched to a gene. Here the CDR3 reads CSGTSLDPGLAVDEQFF. CDR3 DNA sequence: TGCAGTGGTACATCCCTTGACCCGGGACTAGCTGTCGATGAGCAGTTCTTC.

This clonotype was counted only a few times. V and J are TRBV6-1 and TRBJ2-7; tentatively, D is TRBD1 or TRBD2 (5 bases each). Germline CDR1 is MNHNS and CDR2 is SASEGT. CDR3 size: 11 residues. Deletions cut 6 bases from V and 11 bases from J, with 14 bases between. CDR3 protein: CASRAGDSKYF. Here the CDR3 DNA reads TGTGCCAGCAGGGCGGGCGACAGTAAGTACTTC.

The rearrangement joins TRBV14 to TRBJ1-5, with D possibly TRBD1 on 5 matching bases. CDR3 length equals 13 residues. The germline V gene encodes CDR1 SGHDN and CDR2 FVKESK. Deletions cut 1 base from V and 5 bases from J, with 6 bases between. CDR3 amino acids: CASSQGQYQPQHF. CDR3 DNA sequence: TGTGCCAGCAGCCAAGGACAGTATCAGCCCCAGCATTTT.

The chain is built from TRBV18 and TRBJ2-7; TRBD1 matches at 7 bases. The length of the CDR3 is 14 residues. Germline assignment: CDR1 KGHSH and CDR2 LQKENI. The trim removed 4 bases at V and 1 base at J, leaving 4 bases unmatched. The CDR3 spells CASSRDSPSYEQYF. CDR3 DNA sequence: TGTGCCAGCTCACGGGACAGTCCTTCCTACGAGCAGTACTTC.

The chain carries TRBV10-3 and TRBJ2-7; 11 bases are shared with TRBD1. The length of the CDR3 is 15 residues. CDR1 and CDR2 (germline): ENHRY, SYGVKD. V dropped 6 bases and J dropped 0; count of bases not matched to a gene: 4. The CDR3 DNA sequence: TGTGCCATCAGCTGGGACAGGGGGGCCTCCTACGAGCAGTACTTC. It translates to CAISWDRGASYEQYF.

V usage is TRBV3-1 and J usage is TRBJ1-1, with TRBD1 matching 7 bases. Unmatched junction bases numbered 10, after V lost 4 bases and J lost 5 bases. The CDR3 spans 15 residues. Germline values: CDR1 LGHDT, CDR2 YNNKEL (reference sequence). The CDR3 sequence is CASSLRDSRRTEAFF. In nucleotides, the CDR3 is TGTGCCAGCAGCCTCCGGGACAGCAGAAGGACTGAAGCTTTCTTT.

The chain couples TRBV6-2 or TRBV6-3 to TRBJ1-5; D gene uncertain. The germline V gene encodes CDR1 MNHEY and CDR2 SVGEGT. The CDR3 consists of 13 residues. V was shortened by 2 bases and J by 7 bases, with 9 bases between the two germline ends. The CDR3 loop reads CASSYRVVQPQHF. The CDR3 nucleotides read TGTGCCAGCAGTTACAGGGTAGTCCAGCCCCAGCATTTT.

This chain joins TRBV4-3 and TRBJ2-6; the D is unclear. Germline CDR1 and CDR2: LGHNA and YSLEER. The CDR3 is 18 residues long. Trimming left V 2 bases short and J 4 bases short, with 18 bases between. The CDR3 spells CASSQSVELLTGANVLTF. CDR3 coding DNA: TGCGCCAGCAGCCAAAGTGTCGAGCTCCTTACGGGGGCCAACGTCCTGACTTTC.

This clonotype was seen many times. This chain uses TRBV7-9 with TRBJ2-3; D gene uncertain. Trimming took off 5 bases at V and 0 bases at J, with 15 bases between the two ends. Germline values: CDR1 SEHNR, CDR2 FQNEAQ (reference sequence). This CDR3 contains 16 residues. The CDR3 region is CASSPGEAISTDTQYF. The DNA of the CDR3 is TGTGCCAGCAGCCCAGGCGAAGCGATTAGCACAGATACGCAGTATTTT.

The chain couples TRBV4-3 to TRBJ2-5; D remains unclear. The V end was cut by 0 bases, the J end by 5 bases, with 7 bases between. Germline values: CDR1 LGHNA, CDR2 YSLEER. CDR3 length: 13 amino acids. The CDR3 DNA sequence: TGCGCCAGCAGCCAAGATCAAAGGGAGACCCAGTACTTC. Encoded protein: CASSQDQRETQYF.

This clonotype was recorded at least ten times. This rearrangement joins TRBV7-6 to TRBJ2-2, with D tentatively TRBD2 (6 bases). CDR3 size: 14 residues. V shed 3 bases and J shed 5 bases, with 10 bases lying between them. Germline CDR1 SGHVS, CDR2 FNYEAQ. The CDR3 nucleotides read TGTGCCAGCAGCTTTACACTAGCTACCGGGGAGCTGTTTTTT. This translates into CASSFTLATGELFF. The whole variable domain, filled in from reference TRBV7-6 and TRBJ2-2, reads GAGVSQSPRYKVTKRGQDVALRCDPISGHVSLYWYRQALGQGPEFLTYFNYEAQQDKSGLPNDRFSAERPEGSISTLTIQRTEQRDSAMYRCASSFTLATGELFFGEGSRLTVL.

This clonotype was found many times. The rearrangement uses TRBV11-2 and TRBJ1-1; D not resolved. Germline V gene data show CDR1 as SGHAT and CDR2 as FQNNGV. The CDR3 is 15 amino acids. Deletions cut 3 bases from V and 0 bases from J, with 11 bases between. In nucleotides, the CDR3 is TGTGCCAGCAGCTTCCCGGTCGGGGTGAACACTGAAGCTTTCTTT. Residues: CASSFPVGVNTEAFF.

The chain links TRBV20-1 to TRBJ2-7; no clear D. The V and J ends lost 8 bases and 2 bases respectively, with 22 bases between them. The germline V gene encodes CDR1 DFQATT and CDR2 SNEGSKA (reference sequence). The CDR3 has 15 amino acids. In DNA, the CDR3 is TGCAGTAAACCGAGGCAGGAATGGAGAACCTACGAGCAGTACTTC. Residues: CSKPRQEWRTYEQYF.

This clonotype was seen a handful of times. This rearrangement joins TRBV20-1 to TRBJ2-5; a possible D gene is TRBD1 (6 bases). Germline CDR1 reads DFQATT; CDR2 reads SNEGSKA (reference sequence). CDR3 length: 12 residues. Trimming removed 5 bases at V and 2 bases at J, with 9 bases between. CDR3 DNA: TGCAGTGCTCATGACAGGCAAGAGACCCAGTACTTC. Translated: CSAHDRQETQYF.

The chain uses TRBV12-3 or TRBV12-4 and TRBJ2-5; tentative D call: TRBD2 (7 bases). V was shortened by 8 bases and J by 2 bases, with 24 bases between the two germline ends. This CDR3 contains 17 residues. The CDR3 spells CASYPGGPPPRQETQYF. The CDR3 DNA is TGTGCCAGCTACCCCGGGGGGCCTCCGCCGCGGCAAGAGACCCAGTACTTC.

CDR3 sequence reads: CASSSTVEPYNEQFF. In DNA form, the CDR3 reads TGTGCCAGCAGTTCGACAGTGGAACCTTACAATGAGCAGTTCTTC. The gene calls are TRBV7-2 and TRBJ2-1; the D gene is possibly TRBD1 (5 bases). This CDR3 region has 15 residues. The V gene's germline CDR1 is SGHTA and CDR2 FQGNSA. Trimming left V 6 bases short and J 4 bases short, with 16 bases between.

This clonotype occurred many times. The chain carries TRBV29-1 and TRBJ2-3; maybe TRBD1 (5 bases). The germline CDR1 and CDR2 sequences are SQVTM and ANQGSEA. Deletions cut 7 bases from V and 2 bases from J, with 10 bases between. This CDR3 region has 12 residues. CDR3 bases: TGCAGCGCCCCAGGGTACACAGATACGCAGTATTTT. This sequence encodes CSAPGYTDTQYF.

The CDR3 region has the DNA TGTGCCAGCAGATACAGGGGGCGCAGCGACTATGGCTACACCTTC. Translation: CASRYRGRSDYGYTF. This chain uses TRBV2 with TRBJ1-2; 9 bases are shared with TRBD1. V lost 6 bases to trimming and J lost 3 bases; unmatched junction nucleotides: 8. The CDR3 contains 15 residues. Per the germline V gene, CDR1 is SNHLY and CDR2 is FYNNEI.

The chain uses TRBV7-9 and TRBJ1-5, with TRBD1 matching 10 bases. This CDR3 contains 14 residues. J was trimmed by 8 bases and V by 3 bases; bases with no gene match: 4. Germline V lookup: CDR1 SEHNR, CDR2 FQNEAQ (reference sequence). The DNA of the CDR3 is TGTGCCAGCAGCTTTGGACAGGGGGGTGAGCCCCAGCATTTT. This codes for CASSFGQGGEPQHF.

The sample holds a few counts of this clonotype. The V gene is TRBV20-1, the J gene TRBJ1-2, with a weak D call TRBD1 (6 bases). Germline V gives CDR1 DFQATT, CDR2 SNEGSKA (reference sequence). The V end was cut by 3 bases, the J end by 0 bases, with 11 bases between. The CDR3 runs 14 residues. The CDR3 sequence is CSASHQGSNYGYTF. In DNA, the CDR3 is TGCAGTGCTAGCCATCAGGGGTCTAACTATGGCTACACCTTC.

Only a few counts were recorded for this clonotype. The V gene is TRBV6-5, the J gene TRBJ2-3; 12 bases are shared with TRBD2. Per the germline V gene, CDR1 is MNHEY and CDR2 is SVGAGI. CDR3 length: 18 amino acids. The ends lost 2 bases at V and 0 bases at J; junction bases unmatched: 6. The CDR3 DNA follows: TGTGCCAGCAGTTACGGGACTAGCGGGCAGACTAGCACAGATACGCAGTATTTT. It is translated as CASSYGTSGQTSTDTQYF.

The sample holds a few counts of this clonotype. This chain connects TRBV28 to TRBJ1-5; D is unclear. CDR3 size: 11 residues. Germline lookup yields CDR1 MDHEN and CDR2 SYDVKM. Trimming took 5 bases from V and 5 from J, leaving 4 bases between them. CDR3 sequence: CASSTYQPQHF. The CDR3 DNA is TGTGCCAGCAGTACCTATCAGCCCCAGCATTTT.

There are a few counts of this clonotype. The J gene is TRBJ1-2, the V gene TRBV10-3; maybe TRBD1 (5 bases). The V end was cut by 10 bases, the J end by 8 bases, with 20 bases between. CDR1 ENHRY and CDR2 SYGVKD come from the germline V gene. The CDR3 length is 13 residues. The CDR3 DNA reads as TGTGCCACCAAGTCGGACACTCCTTGGGGCTACACCTTC. Translating gives CATKSDTPWGYTF.

This clonotype was detected many times. The J gene is TRBJ2-7, the V gene TRBV15; D is unresolved. Trimming removed 0 bases from V and 3 bases from J, with 6 bases in between. Looked up from germline, CDR1 is LNHNV and CDR2 is YYDKDF (reference sequence). This CDR3 is built from 13 residues. This CDR3 reads CATSRDARYEQYF. DNA for the CDR3: TGTGCCACCAGCAGAGATGCCCGCTACGAGCAGTACTTC.

This clonotype was recorded a few times. The chain recombines TRBV5-1 with TRBJ1-3; D not resolved. The CDR3 covers 17 residues. Germline CDR1 reads SGHRS; CDR2 reads YFSETQ. Between the trimmed V and J ends, which lost 4 bases and 0 bases, there was a span of 17 bases. CDR3 nucleotides: TGCGCCAGCAGCATTAATTTCGGACGGAGCTCTGGAAACACCATATATTTT. Translated: CASSINFGRSSGNTIYF.